This T cell receptor (beta chain) emerged from a study of cytomegalovirus exposure and HLA in healthy donors. Broader study findings: Later work showed greater clonal expansion in HLA-associated TCR beta chains than in equally common others. Reports state that TCR beta sequences accurately predicted most subjects' HLA-A and HLA-B alleles. Earlier analysis looked at TCR beta V segments, and most were productive about 90% or about 30% of the time.

Use of 60 Vbeta and 13 Jbeta primers characterized the PCR. Assay: immunoSEQ multiplex PCR; the TCRdb copy retains only in-frame clones and omits some. The sample lists 150,000 to 200,000 clones; more than 60% were seen once. V lost 3 bases and J lost 6, with 14 bases in between. Germline CDR1 MGHRA, CDR2 YSYEKL. The CDR3 length is 15 residues. A word on this clone: Its specificity is unknown.

The chain couples TRBV4-1 to TRBJ1-4; a possible D gene is TRBD1 (6 bases). This sequence was found in a woman aged 25 to 45 in good health and CMV-seronegative. Sequenced input: PBMCs. CDR3 sequence reads: CASSHGGARDEKLFF. The CDR3 DNA is TGCGCCAGCAGCCATGGGGGGGCGCGGGATGAAAAACTGTTTTTT.